This T cell receptor (beta chain) was captured in a study of early T cells in non-severe SARS-CoV-2 infection. There are 14 residues in the CDR3. After removal of 0 bases from V and 3 bases from J, the junction contained 2 bases not matched to a gene. Germline V CDR1 and CDR2: SGHRS, YFSETQ. This clonotype appeared a few times. Its specificity is unknown. Tagging with unique molecular identifiers was applied to individual cDNA molecules. TCRdb itself ran the 5' RACE reads through MiXCR, one entry per CDR3 protein. The sample includes 55,000 or so distinct CDR3 sequences, roughly 6.2% of them seen just once. General observations from the study: Matches to VDJdb favored anti-spike CD8 responses and missed private and CD4 specificities.

This TCR derives from an adult who was a healthcare worker with PCR-confirmed SARS-CoV-2 infection or an uninfected control (not recorded which). The sample comprised whole blood. The V gene is TRBV5-1, the J gene TRBJ1-1, with 7 positions matching TRBD1. The DNA of the CDR3 is TGCGCCAGCAGCTTGGAGACAGGGTACACTGAAGCTTTCTTT. This codes for CASSLETGYTEAFF.